This T cell receptor beta chain is drawn from a study of shared clonotypes between healthy human individuals. Only in-frame clones appear in the TCRdb table, and some are missing; sequencing was by immunoSEQ multiplex PCR. This table has around 2.3 million clones, 95% appearing once. Sequenced sample: naive CD4+ T cells sorted from blood. Subset described: CD45RA+ positively selected. The clonotype comes from a young man in good health.

In DNA form, the CDR3 reads TGTGCCAGCAGCTTGGTCGGGACAGGGAGGACCGGGGAGCTGTTTTTT. As protein: CASSLVGTGRTGELFF. The V call is TRBV5-4, the J call TRBJ2-2; 9 bases align to TRBD1. The V and J ends lost 0 bases and 5 bases, in that order; junction bases with no gene match: 5. This CDR3 spans 16 amino acids. The germline V gene encodes CDR1 SGHNT and CDR2 YYREEE (reference sequence).